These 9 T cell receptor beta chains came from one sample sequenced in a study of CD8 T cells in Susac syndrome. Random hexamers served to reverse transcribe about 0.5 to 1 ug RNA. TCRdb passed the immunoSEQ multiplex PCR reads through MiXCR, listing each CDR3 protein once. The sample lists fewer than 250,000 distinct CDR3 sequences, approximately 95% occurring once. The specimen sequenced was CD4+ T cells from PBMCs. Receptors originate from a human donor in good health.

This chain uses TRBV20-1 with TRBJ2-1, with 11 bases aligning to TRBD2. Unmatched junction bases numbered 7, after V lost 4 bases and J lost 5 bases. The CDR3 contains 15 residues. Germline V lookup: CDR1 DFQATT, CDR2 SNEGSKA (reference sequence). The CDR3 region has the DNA TGCAGTGCTACCTTAGCGGGGGGGCTGGACAATGAGCAGTTCTTC. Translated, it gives CSATLAGGLDNEQFF.

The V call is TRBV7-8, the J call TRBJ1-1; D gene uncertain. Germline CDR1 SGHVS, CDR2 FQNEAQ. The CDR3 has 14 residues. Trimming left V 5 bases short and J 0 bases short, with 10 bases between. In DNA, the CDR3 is TGTGCCAGCAGCCAGCTCCACCTGAACACTGAAGCTTTCTTT. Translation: CASSQLHLNTEAFF.

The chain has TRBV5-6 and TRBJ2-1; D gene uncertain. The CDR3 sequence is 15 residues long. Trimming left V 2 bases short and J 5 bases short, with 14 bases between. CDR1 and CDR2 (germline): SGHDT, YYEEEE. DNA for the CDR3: TGTGCCAGCAGCTTTGGGCTTGGTGGGGACAATGAGCAGTTCTTC. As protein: CASSFGLGGDNEQFF.

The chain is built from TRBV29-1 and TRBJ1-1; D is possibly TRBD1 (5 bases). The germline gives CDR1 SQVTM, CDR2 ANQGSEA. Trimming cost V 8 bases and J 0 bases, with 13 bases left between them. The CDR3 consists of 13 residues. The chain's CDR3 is CSIVGGLNTEAFF. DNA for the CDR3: TGCAGCATTGTCGGGGGGTTGAACACTGAAGCTTTCTTT.

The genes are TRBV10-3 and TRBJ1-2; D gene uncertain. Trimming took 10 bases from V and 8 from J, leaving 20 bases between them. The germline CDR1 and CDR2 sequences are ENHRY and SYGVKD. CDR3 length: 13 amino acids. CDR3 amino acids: CATRTVMEEGYTF. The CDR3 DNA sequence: TGTGCCACACGGACGGTCATGGAGGAGGGCTACACCTTC.

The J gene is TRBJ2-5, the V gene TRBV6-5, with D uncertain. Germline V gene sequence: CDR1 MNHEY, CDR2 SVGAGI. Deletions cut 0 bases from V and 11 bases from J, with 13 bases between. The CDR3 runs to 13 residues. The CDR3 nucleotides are TGTGCCAGCAGTTACTCCGTTGGAAGTCGGCAGTACTTC. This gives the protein CASSYSVGSRQYF.

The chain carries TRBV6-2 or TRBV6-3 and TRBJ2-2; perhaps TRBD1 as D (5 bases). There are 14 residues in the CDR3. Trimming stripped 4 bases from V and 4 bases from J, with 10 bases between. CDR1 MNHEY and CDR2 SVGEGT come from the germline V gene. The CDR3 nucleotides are TGTGCCAGCAGTTCAACAGGTTTCACCGGGGAGCTGTTTTTT. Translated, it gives CASSSTGFTGELFF.

CDR3 coding DNA: TGCGCCAGCAGCCAAGATCCTAGGGGCGCGAACACCGGGGAGCTGTTTTTT. Translation gives CASSQDPRGANTGELFF. The chain employs TRBV4-1 and TRBJ2-2; D is perhaps TRBD1 (5 bases). The length of the CDR3 is 17 residues. With 0 bases removed from V and 0 bases from J, the gap between germline ends came to 11 bases. Germline V gene lookup returns CDR1 MGHRA and CDR2 YSYEKL.

The CDR3 spells CASSFLDTNTGELFF. As DNA, the CDR3 is TGCGCCAGCAGCTTCCTGGACACGAACACCGGGGAGCTGTTTTTT. The chain carries TRBV5-1 and TRBJ2-2, with D tentatively TRBD1 (5 bases). This CDR3 comprises 15 residues. Germline CDR1 reads SGHRS; CDR2 reads YFSETQ. Trimming shortened V by 2 bases and J by 0 bases, and 8 bases separated the two germline ends.